What follows describes a single T cell receptor beta chain. The data were taken from a study of blood T cell repertoires in COVID-19. Across the study: Acute and convalescent COVID-19 samples came from the United States, Italy and Spain. Sample material is recorded as cDNA or gDNA derived from T cells, B-cell-depleted T cells, or PBMCs.

Study processing details: It was from reference gene primer amplification that nucleated cell counts were estimated. Assay used: immunoSEQ multiplex PCR; TCRdb lists only in-frame clones, some missing. The V and J calls and clone size were taken over from that table, and D and trimming were inferred from the DNA. This table holds roughly 54,000 clones, around four fifths found once. Unmatched junction bases numbered 7, after V lost 4 bases and J lost 1 base. CDR1 KGHSH and CDR2 LQKENI come from the germline V gene. The CDR3 has 17 amino acids. The chain employs TRBV18 and TRBJ1-1, with 12 bases lining up with TRBD1. What was sequenced was peripheral blood. This TCR came from a man aged 50 to 59 with acute or convalescent COVID-19. The CDR3 coding sequence is TGTGCCAGCTCACTCTCCGGGACAGGGGGCGCGAACACTGAAGCTTTCTTT. It yields the protein CASSLSGTGGANTEAFF.